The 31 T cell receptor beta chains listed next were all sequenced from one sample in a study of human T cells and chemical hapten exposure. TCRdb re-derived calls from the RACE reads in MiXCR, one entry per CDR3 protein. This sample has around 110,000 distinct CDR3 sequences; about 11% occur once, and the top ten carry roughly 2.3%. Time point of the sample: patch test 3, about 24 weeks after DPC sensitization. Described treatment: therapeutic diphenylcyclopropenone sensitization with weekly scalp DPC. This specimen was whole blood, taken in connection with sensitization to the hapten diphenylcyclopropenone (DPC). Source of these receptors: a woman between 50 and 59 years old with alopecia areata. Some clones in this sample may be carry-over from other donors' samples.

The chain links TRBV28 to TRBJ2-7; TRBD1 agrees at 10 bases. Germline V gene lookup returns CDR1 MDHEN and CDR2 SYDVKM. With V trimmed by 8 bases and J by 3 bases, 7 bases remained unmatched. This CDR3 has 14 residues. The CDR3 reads CASHDRGLSYEQYF. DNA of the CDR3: TGTGCCAGCCACGACAGGGGGCTGAGCTACGAGCAGTACTTC. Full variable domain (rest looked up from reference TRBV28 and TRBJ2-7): DVKVTQSSRYLVKRTGEKVFLECVQDMDHENMFWYRQDPGLGLRLIYFSYDVKMKEKGDIPEGYSVSREKKERFSLILESASTNQTSMYLCASHDRGLSYEQYFGPGTRLTVT.

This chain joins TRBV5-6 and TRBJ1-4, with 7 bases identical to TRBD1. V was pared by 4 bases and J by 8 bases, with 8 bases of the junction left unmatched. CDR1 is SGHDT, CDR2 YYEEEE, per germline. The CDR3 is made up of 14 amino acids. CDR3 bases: TGTGCCAGCAGCCTGTCCGGGACAGCCGAAAAACTGTTTTTT. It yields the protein CASSLSGTAEKLFF.

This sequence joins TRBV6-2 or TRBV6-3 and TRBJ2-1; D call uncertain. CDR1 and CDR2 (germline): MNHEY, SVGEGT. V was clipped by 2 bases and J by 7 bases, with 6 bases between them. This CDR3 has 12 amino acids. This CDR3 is CASSYPQNEQFF. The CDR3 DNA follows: TGTGCCAGCAGTTACCCTCAAAATGAGCAGTTCTTC.

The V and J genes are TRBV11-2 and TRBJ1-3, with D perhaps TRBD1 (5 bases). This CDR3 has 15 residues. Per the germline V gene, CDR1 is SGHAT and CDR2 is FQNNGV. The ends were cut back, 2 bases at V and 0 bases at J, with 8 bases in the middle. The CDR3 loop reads CASSLKGTSGNTIYF. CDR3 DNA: TGTGCCAGCAGCTTAAAGGGGACCTCTGGAAACACCATATATTTT.

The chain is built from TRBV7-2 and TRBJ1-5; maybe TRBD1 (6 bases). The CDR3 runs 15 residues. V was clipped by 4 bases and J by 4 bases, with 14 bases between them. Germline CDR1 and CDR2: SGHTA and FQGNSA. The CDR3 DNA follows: TGTGCCAGCAGCTCCGCCGGGACAACTAATCAGCCCCAGCATTTT. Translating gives CASSSAGTTNQPQHF.

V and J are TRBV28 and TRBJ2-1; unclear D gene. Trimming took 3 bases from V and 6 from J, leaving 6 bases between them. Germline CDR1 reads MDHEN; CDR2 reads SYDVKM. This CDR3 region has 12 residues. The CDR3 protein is CASSFRTNEQFF. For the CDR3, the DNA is TGTGCCAGCAGTTTCCGAACCAATGAGCAGTTCTTC.

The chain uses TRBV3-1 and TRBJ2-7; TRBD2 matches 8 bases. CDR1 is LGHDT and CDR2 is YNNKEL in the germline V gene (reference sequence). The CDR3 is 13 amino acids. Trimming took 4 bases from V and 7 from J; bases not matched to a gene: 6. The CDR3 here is CASSPGTRGEQYF. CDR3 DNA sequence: TGTGCCAGCAGCCCCGGGACTAGGGGAGAGCAGTACTTC.

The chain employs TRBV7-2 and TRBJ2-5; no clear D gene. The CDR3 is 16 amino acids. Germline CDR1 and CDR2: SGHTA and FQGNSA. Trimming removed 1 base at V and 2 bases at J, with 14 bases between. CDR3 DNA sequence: TGTGCCAGCAGCTTAGAGGGCGGACCTATACAAGAGACCCAGTACTTC. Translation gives CASSLEGGPIQETQYF.

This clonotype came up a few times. CDR3 residues: CASSYRQFYGYTF. DNA for the CDR3: TGTGCCAGCAGTTACAGACAGTTTTATGGCTACACCTTC. The rearrangement joins TRBV27 to TRBJ1-2; tentatively, D is TRBD1 (5 bases). V shed 4 bases and J shed 5 bases, with 11 bases lying between them. Germline lookup yields CDR1 MNHEY and CDR2 SMNVEV (reference sequence). CDR3 length: 13 residues.

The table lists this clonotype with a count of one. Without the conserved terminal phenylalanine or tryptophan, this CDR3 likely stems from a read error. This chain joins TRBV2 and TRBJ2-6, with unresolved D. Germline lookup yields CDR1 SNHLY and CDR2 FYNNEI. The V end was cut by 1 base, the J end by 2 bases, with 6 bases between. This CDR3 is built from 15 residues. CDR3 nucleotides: TGTGCCAGCAGTGAAGGGGTAGCTGGGGCCAACGTCCTGACTTTA. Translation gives CASSEGVAGANVLTL.

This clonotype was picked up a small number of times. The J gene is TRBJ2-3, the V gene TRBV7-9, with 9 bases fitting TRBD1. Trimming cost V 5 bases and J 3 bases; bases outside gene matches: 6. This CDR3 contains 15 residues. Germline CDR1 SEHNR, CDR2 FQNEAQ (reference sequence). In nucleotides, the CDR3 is TGTGCCAGCAGCCCAGGGACAGGGACAACAGATACGCAGTATTTT. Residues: CASSPGTGTTDTQYF.

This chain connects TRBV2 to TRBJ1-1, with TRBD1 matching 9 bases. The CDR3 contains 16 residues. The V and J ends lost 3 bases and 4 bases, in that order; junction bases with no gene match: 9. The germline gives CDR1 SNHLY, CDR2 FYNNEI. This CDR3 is CASSEEDRGRVTEAFF. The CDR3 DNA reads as TGTGCCAGCAGTGAGGAGGACAGGGGCAGGGTCACTGAAGCTTTCTTT.

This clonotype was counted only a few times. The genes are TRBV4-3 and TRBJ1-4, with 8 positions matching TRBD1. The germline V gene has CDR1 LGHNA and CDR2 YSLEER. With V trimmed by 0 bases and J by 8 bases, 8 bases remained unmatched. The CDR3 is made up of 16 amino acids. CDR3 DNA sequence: TGCGCCAGCAGCCAAGAGGCGGCAGGGGGCTTCGAAAAACTGTTTTTT. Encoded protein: CASSQEAAGGFEKLFF.

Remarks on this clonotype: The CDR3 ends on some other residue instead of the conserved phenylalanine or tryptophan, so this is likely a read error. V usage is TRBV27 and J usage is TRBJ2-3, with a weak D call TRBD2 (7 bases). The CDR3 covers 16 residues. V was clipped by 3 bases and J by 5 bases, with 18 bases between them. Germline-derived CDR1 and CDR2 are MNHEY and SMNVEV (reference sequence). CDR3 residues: CASSLGPGGRGDTQYL. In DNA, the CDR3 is TGTGCCAGCAGTTTGGGCCCGGGGGGCCGGGGAGATACGCAGTATCTT.

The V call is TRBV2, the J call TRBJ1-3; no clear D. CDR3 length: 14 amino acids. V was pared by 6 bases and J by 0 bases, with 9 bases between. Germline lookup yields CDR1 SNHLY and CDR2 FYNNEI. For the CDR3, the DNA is TGTGCCAGCAGCTGGCTTCCCTCTGGAAACACCATATATTTT. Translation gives CASSWLPSGNTIYF. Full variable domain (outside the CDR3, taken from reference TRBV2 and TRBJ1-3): EPEVTQTPSHQVTQMGQEVILRCVPISNHLYFYWYRQILGQKVEFLVSFYNNEISEKSEIFDDQFSVERPDGSNFTLKIRSTKLEDSAMYFCASSWLPSGNTIYFGEGSWLTVV.

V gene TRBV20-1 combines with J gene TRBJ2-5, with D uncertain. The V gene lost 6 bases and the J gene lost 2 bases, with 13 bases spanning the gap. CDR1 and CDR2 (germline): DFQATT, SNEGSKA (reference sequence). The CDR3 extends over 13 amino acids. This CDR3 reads CSAPWFQQETQYF. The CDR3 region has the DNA TGCAGTGCCCCCTGGTTCCAGCAAGAGACCCAGTACTTC.

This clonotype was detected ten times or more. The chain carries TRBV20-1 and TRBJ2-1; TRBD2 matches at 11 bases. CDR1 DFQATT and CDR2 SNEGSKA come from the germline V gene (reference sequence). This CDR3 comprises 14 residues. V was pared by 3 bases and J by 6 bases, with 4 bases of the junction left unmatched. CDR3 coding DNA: TGCAGTGCTAGGCATAGCGGGGGGGTCAATGAGCAGTTCTTC. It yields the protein CSARHSGGVNEQFF.

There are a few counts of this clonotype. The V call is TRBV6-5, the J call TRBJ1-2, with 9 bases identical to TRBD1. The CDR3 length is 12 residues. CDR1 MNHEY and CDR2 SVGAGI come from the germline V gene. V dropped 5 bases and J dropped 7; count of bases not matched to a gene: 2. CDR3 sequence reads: CASSPGQGGYTF. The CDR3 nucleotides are TGTGCCAGCAGTCCGGGACAGGGTGGCTACACCTTC.

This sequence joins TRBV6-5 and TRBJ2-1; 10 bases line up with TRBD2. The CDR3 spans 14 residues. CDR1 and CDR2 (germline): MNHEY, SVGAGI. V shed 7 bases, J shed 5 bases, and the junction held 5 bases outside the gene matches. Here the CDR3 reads CASTPGLANNEQFF. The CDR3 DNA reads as TGTGCCAGCACCCCGGGACTAGCGAACAATGAGCAGTTCTTC.

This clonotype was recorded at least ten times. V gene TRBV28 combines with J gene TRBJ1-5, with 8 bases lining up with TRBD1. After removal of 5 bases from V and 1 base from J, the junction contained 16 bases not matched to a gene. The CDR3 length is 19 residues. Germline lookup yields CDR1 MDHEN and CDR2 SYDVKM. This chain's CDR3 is CASSPPDREALRSNQPQHF. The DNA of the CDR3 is TGTGCCAGCAGTCCCCCGGACAGGGAGGCCCTCCGGAGCAATCAGCCCCAGCATTTT. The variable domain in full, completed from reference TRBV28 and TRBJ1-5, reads DVKVTQSSRYLVKRTGEKVFLECVQDMDHENMFWYRQDPGLGLRLIYFSYDVKMKEKGDIPEGYSVSREKKERFSLILESASTNQTSMYLCASSPPDREALRSNQPQHFGDGTRLSIL.

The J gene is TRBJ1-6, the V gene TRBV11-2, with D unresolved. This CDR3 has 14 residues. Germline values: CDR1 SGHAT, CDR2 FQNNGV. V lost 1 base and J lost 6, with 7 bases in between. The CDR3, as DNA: TGTGCCAGCAGCTTAGTCTTGGTTAATTCACCCCTCCACTTT. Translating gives CASSLVLVNSPLHF. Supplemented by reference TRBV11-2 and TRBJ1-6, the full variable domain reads EAGVAQSPRYKIIEKRQSVAFWCNPISGHATLYWYQQILGQGPKLLIQFQNNGVVDDSQLPKDRFSAERLKGVDSTLKIQPAKLEDSAVYLCASSLVLVNSPLHFGNGTRLTVT.

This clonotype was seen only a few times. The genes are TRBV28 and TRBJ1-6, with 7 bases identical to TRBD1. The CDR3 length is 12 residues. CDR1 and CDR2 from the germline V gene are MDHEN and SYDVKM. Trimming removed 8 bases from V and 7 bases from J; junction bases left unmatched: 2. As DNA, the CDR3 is TGTGCCAGCGACAGGGTCAATTCACCCCTCCACTTT. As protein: CASDRVNSPLHF.

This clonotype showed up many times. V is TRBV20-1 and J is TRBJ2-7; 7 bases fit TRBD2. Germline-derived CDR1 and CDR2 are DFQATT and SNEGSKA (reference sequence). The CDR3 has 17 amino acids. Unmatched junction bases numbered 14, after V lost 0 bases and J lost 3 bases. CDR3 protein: CSARDPDRLSGNYEQYF. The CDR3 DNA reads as TGCAGTGCTAGAGATCCCGACCGTCTCAGCGGGAACTACGAGCAGTACTTC.

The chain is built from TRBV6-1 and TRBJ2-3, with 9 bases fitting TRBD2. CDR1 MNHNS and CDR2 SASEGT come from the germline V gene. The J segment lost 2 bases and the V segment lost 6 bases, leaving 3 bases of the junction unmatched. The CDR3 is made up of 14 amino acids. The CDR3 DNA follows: TGTGCCAGCAGAAGCGGGGGGACCACAGATACGCAGTATTTT. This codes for CASRSGGTTDTQYF.

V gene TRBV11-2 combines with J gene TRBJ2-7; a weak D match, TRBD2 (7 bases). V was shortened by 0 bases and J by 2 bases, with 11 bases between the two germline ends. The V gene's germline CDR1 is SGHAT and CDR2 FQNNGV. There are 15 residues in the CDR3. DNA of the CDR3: TGTGCCAGCAGCTTAGAGCGGGGGCCCCCCTACGAGCAGTACTTC. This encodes CASSLERGPPYEQYF.

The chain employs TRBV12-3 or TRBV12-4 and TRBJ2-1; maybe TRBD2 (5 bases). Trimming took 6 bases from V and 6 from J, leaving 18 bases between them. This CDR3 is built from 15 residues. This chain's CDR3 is CASSRASGRVNEQFF. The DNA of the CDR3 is TGTGCCAGCAGCCGTGCCTCGGGAAGGGTCAATGAGCAGTTCTTC.

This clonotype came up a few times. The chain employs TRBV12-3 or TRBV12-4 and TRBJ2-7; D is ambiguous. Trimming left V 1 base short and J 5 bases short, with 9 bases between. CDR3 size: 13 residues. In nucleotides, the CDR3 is TGTGCCAGCAGTTTAGGGCACCTAAACGAGCAGTACTTC. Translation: CASSLGHLNEQYF.

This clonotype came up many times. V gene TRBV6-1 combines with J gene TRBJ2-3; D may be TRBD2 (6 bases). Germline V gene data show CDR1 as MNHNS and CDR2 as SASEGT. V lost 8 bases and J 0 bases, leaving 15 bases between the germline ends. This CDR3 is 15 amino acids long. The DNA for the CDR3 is TGTGCCAGCGGAGTGGGGGGTTCTAGCACAGATACGCAGTATTTT. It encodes CASGVGGSSTDTQYF.

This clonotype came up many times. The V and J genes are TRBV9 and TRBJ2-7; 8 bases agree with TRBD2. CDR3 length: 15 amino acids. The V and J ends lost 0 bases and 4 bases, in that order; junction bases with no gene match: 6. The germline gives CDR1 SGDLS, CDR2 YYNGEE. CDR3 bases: TGTGCCAGCAGCGTAGCACCGGGGGGGCAGTACGAGCAGTACTTC. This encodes CASSVAPGGQYEQYF.

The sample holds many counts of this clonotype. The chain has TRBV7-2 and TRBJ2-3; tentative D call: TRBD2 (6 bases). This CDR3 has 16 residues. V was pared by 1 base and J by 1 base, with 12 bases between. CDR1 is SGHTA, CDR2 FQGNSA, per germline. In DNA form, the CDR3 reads TGTGCCAGCAGCTTAGGAGGCGGGGCGGGCACAGATACGCAGTATTTT. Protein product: CASSLGGGAGTDTQYF.

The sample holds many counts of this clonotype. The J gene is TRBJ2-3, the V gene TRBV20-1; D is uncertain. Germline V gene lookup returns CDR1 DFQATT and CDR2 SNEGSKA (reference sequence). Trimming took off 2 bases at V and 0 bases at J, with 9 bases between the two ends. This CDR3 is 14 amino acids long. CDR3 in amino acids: CSARRQASTDTQYF. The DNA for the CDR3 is TGCAGTGCTAGAAGGCAAGCTAGCACAGATACGCAGTATTTT.